The rows below give T cell receptor beta chains drawn from one sample of a study of low-dose radiotherapy and immunotherapy resistance in tumors. Using its own MiXCR run on the reads, TCRdb lists one record per CDR3 protein. The sample yields some 46,000 distinct CDR3 sequences, less than 30% seen once. The starting material was PBMCs, obtained after low-dose radiotherapy plus immunotherapy. The receptor source for this set is a male donor with prostate cancer. CDR3s include the opening cysteine and the closing phenylalanine or tryptophan. The order of the fields is clone size, D gene, J gene, V gene, CDR3 DNA, CDR3 protein. A D gene is named only where the DNA matches it firmly. Only part of the rows carry a size: once, few, many, or a class if the clone is expanded.

>many|TRBD1|TRBJ2-3|TRBV27
TGTGCCAGCAGCTCAGGACAGGGGGCAAGGACAGATACGCAGTATTTT
CASSSGQGARTDTQYF
>many|TRBD1|TRBJ2-2|TRBV7-2
TGTGCCAGCAGCACCCGACAGGGGGCGTTCACCGGGGAGCTGTTTTTT
CASSTRQGAFTGELFF
>many|TRBD1|TRBJ1-1|TRBV20-1
TGCAGTGCTGACCCGACAGGGGTAGGGACTGAAGCTTTCTTT
CSADPTGVGTEAFF
>many|.|TRBJ1-1|TRBV23-1
TGCGCCAGCAGTCAGGGTCGGGGGAACACTGAAGCTTTCTTT
CASSQGRGNTEAFF
>many|.|TRBJ2-7|TRBV28
TGTGCCAGCAGCCCCCCCCCGGGGAAGGGGGGTCGGGGCTCCTACGAGCAGTACTTC
CASSPPPGKGGRGSYEQYF
>many|TRBD2|TRBJ2-1|TRBV2
TGTGCCAGCACGGGACTAGCGGGGGGGTATGAGCAGTTCTTC
CASTGLAGGYEQFF
>many|TRBD1|TRBJ1-5|TRBV28
TGTGCCAGCAGTTTAAACAGGGGCGGTCAGCCCCAGCATTTT
CASSLNRGGQPQHF
>few|.|TRBJ1-5|TRBV12-3/TRBV12-4
TGTGCCAGCAGTCTACAGGGAAACGGGAATCAGCCCCAGCATTTT
CASSLQGNGNQPQHF
>many|TRBD2|TRBJ2-1|TRBV12-3/TRBV12-4
TGTGCCAGCAGTTGGGACAGGCAGATAGGACTAGCGGGGAATGAGCAGTTCTTC
CASSWDRQIGLAGNEQFF
>many|TRBD2|TRBJ2-1|TRBV3-1
TGTGCCAGCAGCCAAGCGGAGAAACTAGCGGGAGAAGTCTATGAGCAGTTCTTC
CASSQAEKLAGEVYEQFF
>.|TRBD2|TRBJ2-1|TRBV11-3
TGTGCCAGCAGCGTTGGACTAGCTAATCAGTTCTTC
CASSVGLANQFF
>.|.|TRBJ1-5|TRBV10-3
TGTGCCATCAGTGACAGCAGGGCTAATCAGCCCCAGCATTTT
CAISDSRANQPQHF
>many|.|TRBJ2-3|TRBV3-1
TGTGCCAGCAGCCAAGACAGGTCGGATACGCAGTATTTT
CASSQDRSDTQYF
>many|.|TRBJ1-2|TRBV5-8
TGTGCCAGCAGCTTGGACACTAACTATGGCTACACCTTC
CASSLDTNYGYTF
>many|.|TRBJ1-5|TRBV19
TGTGCCAGTAGTATAGTGGAAGGGGGAATTCAGCCCCAGCATTTT
CASSIVEGGIQPQHF
>many|.|TRBJ2-5|TRBV19
TGTGCCAGTAGTATGCGGGGCACCCACGCCCGAGAGACCCAGTACTTC
CASSMRGTHARETQYF
>many|.|TRBJ1-1|TRBV3-1
TGTGCCAGCAGTGACAGATTTCGGAACACTGAAGCTTTCTTT
CASSDRFRNTEAFF
>.|.|TRBJ1-2|TRBV15
TGTGCCACCAGCAGAGATGGTGGAACCTATGGCTACACCTTC
CATSRDGGTYGYTF
>many|TRBD2|TRBJ2-5|TRBV14
TGTGCCAGCAGCCAAGAAGCGGGGGTTCAAGAGACCCAGTACTTC
CASSQEAGVQETQYF
>many|.|TRBJ2-6|TRBV29-1
TGCAGCGTTGAACCGGGCCTTGCGGGGGCCAACGTCCTGACTTTC
CSVEPGLAGANVLTF
>many|TRBD2|TRBJ2-1|TRBV20-1
TGCAGTGCTCAGCTAGCGGGGGGGAACAATGAGCAGTTCTTC
CSAQLAGGNNEQFF
>.|TRBD2|TRBJ2-1|TRBV10-3
TGTGCCATCACCCGGGGGGGCGGCGTGAATGAGCAGTTCTTC
CAITRGGGVNEQFF
>.|.|TRBJ2-5|TRBV12-5
TGTGCTAGTGGTTCCGTAGGGGAGACCCAGTACTTC
CASGSVGETQYF
>.|TRBD2|TRBJ2-5|TRBV6-8
TGTGCCAGCAGTCGGGACTACCCGTACCAAGAGACCCAGTACTTC
CASSRDYPYQETQYF
>many|TRBD1|TRBJ2-1|TRBV7-2
TGTGCCAGCAGCCCCGGGACAGCGGTGTTTGAGCAGTTCTTC
CASSPGTAVFEQFF
>many|TRBD1|TRBJ1-6|TRBV27
TGTGCCAGCAGTCGTCAACAGGGGGCCAATTCACCCCTCCACTTT
CASSRQQGANSPLHF
>once|.|TRBJ2-2|TRBV6-5
.
CASRSGGSGELFFFFFFFF
>.|.|TRBJ2-2|TRBV5-1
TGCGCCAGCAGCTTGGAAGGGGGTAACACCGGGGAGCTGTTTTTT
CASSLEGGNTGELFF
>.|.|TRBJ1-5|TRBV5-3
TGTGCCAGCAGCTCCCGGTTTTCACCAAGCAATCAGCCCCAGCATTTT
CASSSRFSPSNQPQHF
>many|.|TRBJ2-5|TRBV4-1
TGCGCCAGCAGCCAAGGTGGGGGGTGGGACCAAGAGACCCAGTACTTC
CASSQGGGWDQETQYF
>many|TRBD2|TRBJ2-1|TRBV13
TGTGCCAGCAAGCGTACTAGCGGGGCCCCGGTCCATGAGCAGTTCTTC
CASKRTSGAPVHEQFF
>many|TRBD1|TRBJ2-7|TRBV5-6
TGTGCCAGCAGCTTGGGGACAGGGGGATTATACGAGCAGTACTTC
CASSLGTGGLYEQYF
>.|.|TRBJ2-7|TRBV5-1
TGCGCCAGCAGCTTAGACAGGCCCCAGACCTACGAGCAGTACTTC
CASSLDRPQTYEQYF
>few|.|TRBJ2-3|TRBV6-1
TGTGCCAGCAAGGGTCTTGGGGGGGGGCTCACAGATACGCAGTATTTT
CASKGLGGGLTDTQYF
>.|TRBD1|TRBJ1-1|TRBV7-9
TGTGCCAGCAGCCCAGGACAGGGAACTGAAGCTTTCTTT
CASSPGQGTEAFF
>many|.|TRBJ2-1|TRBV5-1
TGCGCCAGCAGCTTGGGGAACAATGAGCAGTTCTTC
CASSLGNNEQFF
>many|.|TRBJ1-6|TRBV3-1
TGTGCCAGCAGCCGAGAGGACATAGATAATTCACCCCTCCACTTT
CASSREDIDNSPLHF
>many|.|TRBJ2-1|TRBV18
TGTGCCAGCTCACCCGACAGGAATGAGCAGTTCTTC
CASSPDRNEQFF
>many|.|TRBJ2-7|TRBV20-1
TGCAGTGCCCAGAGCGGTACGGGGTACGGGCAGTACTTC
CSAQSGTGYGQYF
>many|.|TRBJ2-2|TRBV7-2
TGTGCCAGCAGCTCCCTCAACACCGGGGAGCTGTTTTTT
CASSSLNTGELFF
>.|TRBD1|TRBJ2-7|TRBV7-9
TGTGCCAGCAGCGGTCCTGATCCCCGGGACAGGGTATACGAGCAGTACTTC
CASSGPDPRDRVYEQYF
>many|.|TRBJ2-1|TRBV29-1
TGCAGCGTTGTGAAGCCGGCGAGCTCCTACAATGAGCAGTTCTTC
CSVVKPASSYNEQFF
>many|TRBD1|TRBJ1-1|TRBV3-1
TGTGCCAGCAGCCAGGGACAGTCTCACACTGAAGCTTTCTTT
CASSQGQSHTEAFF
>many|.|TRBJ2-7|TRBV28
TGTGCCAGCCGGGACACGAAGGAGCAGTACTTC
CASRDTKEQYF
>many|TRBD1|TRBJ2-7|TRBV6-2/TRBV6-3
TGTGCCAGCAGTTACCCCCGGACAGGGAACTACGAGCAGTACTTC
CASSYPRTGNYEQYF
>many|.|TRBJ2-1|TRBV5-3
TGTGCCAGCAGCTTTTGGCAGGCGAATGAGCAGTTCTTC
CASSFWQANEQFF
>.|.|TRBJ1-6|TRBV2
TGTGCCAGCACGCCAGGGATTGCCCTCCACTTT
CASTPGIALHF
>many|.|TRBJ2-2|TRBV9
TGTGCCAGCAGCGCATACATGGGACTGTCGAACACCGGGGAGCTGTTTTTT
CASSAYMGLSNTGELFF